Shown below are 22 T cell receptor beta chains from a single sample sequenced in a study of cytomegalovirus exposure and HLA in healthy donors. Primers: 60 Vbeta forward and 13 Jbeta reverse. Using immunoSEQ multiplex PCR, the repertoire was profiled, and TCRdb retains in-frame clones only, with some absent. The table for this sample gives under 200,000 clones. Sequenced material: PBMCs. The receptors come from a woman younger than 30 in good health and CMV-seropositive.

On this clone: The identical CDR3 is also encoded by other nucleotide sequences in the sample. The rearrangement joins TRBV2 to TRBJ1-5, with TRBD1 matching over 11 bases. Germline V gives CDR1 SNHLY, CDR2 FYNNEI. The CDR3 is 14 amino acids. V lost 6 bases to trimming and J lost 6 bases; unmatched junction nucleotides: 4. As DNA, the CDR3 is TGTGCCAGCAGGCGGGGACAGGGGGGTCAGCCCCAGCATTTT. This sequence encodes CASRRGQGGQPQHF.

The V and J genes are TRBV5-1 and TRBJ2-5; 7 bases map to TRBD2. This CDR3 comprises 13 residues. Unmatched junction bases numbered 4, after V lost 4 bases and J lost 4 bases. CDR1 and CDR2 (germline): SGHRS, YFSETQ. CDR3 DNA: TGCGCCAGCAGCAATGGACTAGGAGAGACCCAGTACTTC. It encodes CASSNGLGETQYF.

The chain employs TRBV6-1 and TRBJ1-2, with D tentatively TRBD1 (6 bases). The CDR3 loop spans 14 amino acids. V lost 3 bases to trimming and J lost 8 bases, with 16 bases between them. Germline CDR1 MNHNS, CDR2 SASEGT. The CDR3 coding sequence is TGTGCCAGCAGTGACACTTGGCAGGGGAAGGGCTACACCTTC. Translated, it gives CASSDTWQGKGYTF.

The chain recombines TRBV19 with TRBJ1-5; D call uncertain. The CDR3 loop spans 13 amino acids. The V and J ends lost 5 bases and 4 bases respectively, with 9 bases between them. The germline V gene has CDR1 LNHDA and CDR2 SQIVND (reference sequence). The CDR3 nucleotides are TGTGCCAGTAGTCCGGGTCGAAATCAGCCCCAGCATTTT. It yields the protein CASSPGRNQPQHF.

V gene TRBV11-2 combines with J gene TRBJ1-1, with a weak D call TRBD1 (6 bases). CDR1 and CDR2 from the germline V gene are SGHAT and FQNNGV. V shed 5 bases and J shed 3 bases, with 10 bases lying between them. There are 13 residues in the CDR3. CDR3 protein: CASSPRTDTEAFF. In DNA, the CDR3 is TGTGCCAGCAGCCCCCGGACAGACACTGAAGCTTTCTTT.

The CDR3 is CASTNTLDRVRTDTQYF. CDR3 in DNA: TGTGCCAGCACCAACACCCTCGACAGGGTAAGGACAGATACGCAGTATTTT. The chain recombines TRBV7-6 with TRBJ2-3; TRBD1 aligns across 7 bases. Germline lookup yields CDR1 SGHVS and CDR2 FNYEAQ. This CDR3 has 17 amino acids. Germline trimming cut 7 bases from V and 3 bases from J; bases unmatched to any gene: 16.

This sequence joins TRBV5-5 and TRBJ1-5; D not certain. Trimming stripped 0 bases from V and 5 bases from J, with 6 bases between. The germline gives CDR1 SGHKS, CDR2 YYEKEE (reference sequence). CDR3 length equals 13 residues. The CDR3 DNA reads as TGTGCCAGCAGCTTGGCCCGAGATCAGCCCCAGCATTTT. The encoded protein is CASSLARDQPQHF.

The rearrangement joins TRBV7-2 to TRBJ2-1; 11 nucleotides align to TRBD2. Germline CDR1 is SGHTA and CDR2 is FQGNSA. The CDR3 is 19 amino acids. Germline trimming cut 3 bases from V and 7 bases from J; bases unmatched to any gene: 17. The CDR3 loop reads CASSFPLTSGGTPINEQFF. For the CDR3, the DNA is TGTGCCAGCAGCTTCCCTCTAACTAGCGGGGGTACCCCTATAAATGAGCAGTTCTTC.

The chain has TRBV11-2 and TRBJ2-1; the match to TRBD2 covers 14 bases. This CDR3 contains 17 residues. With V trimmed by 3 bases and J by 0 bases, 1 base remained unmatched. Germline CDR1 is SGHAT and CDR2 is FQNNGV. CDR3 amino acids: CASSFGTSGSSYNEQFF. As DNA, the CDR3 is TGTGCCAGCAGCTTCGGGACTAGCGGGAGCTCCTACAATGAGCAGTTCTTC. Combining the CDR3 with reference TRBV11-2 and TRBJ2-1 gives the whole variable domain EAGVAQSPRYKIIEKRQSVAFWCNPISGHATLYWYQQILGQGPKLLIQFQNNGVVDDSQLPKDRFSAERLKGVDSTLKIQPAKLEDSAVYLCASSFGTSGSSYNEQFFGPGTRLTVL.

The chain joins TRBV7-3 to TRBJ2-3; 9 bases fit TRBD2. This CDR3 contains 14 residues. CDR1 is SGHTA, CDR2 FQGTGA, per germline. The J segment lost 6 bases and the V segment lost 4 bases, leaving 5 bases of the junction unmatched. This CDR3 reads CASSSAGGLDTQYF. The CDR3 region has the DNA TGTGCCAGCAGCTCCGCGGGGGGGCTTGATACGCAGTATTTT.

This CDR3 is CASSATVNAYGYTF. The CDR3 region has the DNA TGTGCCAGCAGCGCCACAGTTAACGCCTATGGCTACACCTTC. The V and J genes are TRBV5-4 and TRBJ1-2; unclear D gene. CDR1 is SGHNT and CDR2 is YYREEE in the germline V gene (reference sequence). V was shortened by 4 bases and J by 4 bases, with 14 bases between the two germline ends. The CDR3 loop spans 14 amino acids. Together with reference TRBV5-4 and TRBJ1-2, the CDR3 gives the full variable domain: ETGVTQSPTHLIKTRGQQVTLRCSSQSGHNTVSWYQQALGQGPQFIFQYYREEENGRGNFPPRFSGLQFPNYSSELNVNALELDDSALYLCASSATVNAYGYTFGSGTRLTVV.

The chain has TRBV9 and TRBJ1-3; 7 bases align to TRBD1. Germline CDR1 and CDR2: SGDLS and YYNGEE. V was pared by 4 bases and J by 4 bases, with 14 bases of the junction left unmatched. The CDR3 totals 17 residues. In DNA form, the CDR3 reads TGTGCCAGCAGCAGGACAGCAGGGGGGCTAGGCGGAAACACCATATATTTT. This translates into CASSRTAGGLGGNTIYF. The full variable domain, its missing parts supplied by reference TRBV9 and TRBJ1-3, is DSGVTQTPKHLITATGQRVTLRCSPRSGDLSVYWYQQSLDQGLQFLIQYYNGEERAKGNILERFSAQQFPDLHSELNLSSLELGDSALYFCASSRTAGGLGGNTIYFGEGSWLTVV.

Note on this clone: At the DNA level, this CDR3 is encoded by other sequences in the same sample as well. The chain employs TRBV2 and TRBJ2-5; 11 nucleotides agree with TRBD2. The CDR3 has 15 residues. CDR1 SNHLY and CDR2 FYNNEI come from the germline V gene. V gave up 2 bases and J gave up 3 bases; unmatched junction bases: 2. The CDR3 bases are TGTGCCAGCAGTGAATTACTAGCGGGGGAAGAGACCCAGTACTTC. It encodes CASSELLAGEETQYF.

V gene TRBV6-1 combines with J gene TRBJ2-7; D is possibly TRBD1 (5 bases). The germline V and J ends were trimmed by 0 bases and 4 bases, with 13 bases remaining between them. This CDR3 region has 15 residues. Germline CDR1 MNHNS, CDR2 SASEGT. CDR3 loop: CASSEAVDRVYEQYF. The CDR3 nucleotides read TGTGCCAGCAGTGAAGCCGTCGACAGAGTATACGAGCAGTACTTC.

This chain connects TRBV19 to TRBJ1-2, with 10 bases identical to TRBD1. The CDR3 length is 18 residues. The ends lost 1 base at V and 0 bases at J; junction bases unmatched: 8. Per germline, CDR1 LNHDA and CDR2 SQIVND (reference sequence). The CDR3 bases are TGTGCCAGTAGTATAGGCCGGGACAGGGGCCCTCCTAACTATGGCTACACCTTC. Encoded protein: CASSIGRDRGPPNYGYTF. The full variable domain, completed using reference TRBV19 and TRBJ1-2, is DGGITQSPKYLFRKEGQNVTLSCEQNLNHDAMYWYRQDPGQGLRLIYYSQIVNDFQKGDIAEGYSVSREKKESFPLTVTSAQKNPTAFYLCASSIGRDRGPPNYGYTFGSGTRLTVV.

This rearrangement joins TRBV6-1 to TRBJ1-1; 11 positions match TRBD1. V gave up 6 bases and J gave up 5 bases; unmatched junction bases: 8. Germline V gene data show CDR1 as MNHNS and CDR2 as SASEGT. This CDR3 contains 15 residues. CDR3 in DNA: TGTGCCAGCAGCGGACAGGGGGCGTCGGGGACTGAAGCTTTCTTT. The encoded protein is CASSGQGASGTEAFF.

The genes are TRBV25-1 and TRBJ1-2; D might be TRBD1 (5 bases). The CDR3 loop spans 14 amino acids. V was trimmed by 4 bases and J by 4 bases, leaving 13 bases between them. Per germline, CDR1 MGHDK and CDR2 SYGVNS. The CDR3 loop reads CASSAITDSYGYTF. The CDR3 region has the DNA TGTGCCAGCAGTGCCATTACCGACAGCTATGGCTACACCTTC.

J is TRBJ1-5 and V is TRBV7-9; maybe TRBD1 (6 bases). Trimming left V 10 bases short and J 2 bases short, with 15 bases between. Germline CDR1 is SEHNR and CDR2 is FQNEAQ (reference sequence). CDR3 length equals 14 residues. CDR3 in DNA: TGTGCCACCGGCCCAGGGGAAGGCAATCAGCCCCAGCATTTT. It encodes CATGPGEGNQPQHF.

CDR3 DNA sequence: TGTGCCAGCAGCGGGACAGGGAGGATGACCTATGGCTACACCTTC. It yields the protein CASSGTGRMTYGYTF. The rearrangement joins TRBV9 to TRBJ1-2; 8 positions agree with TRBD1. CDR3 length: 15 residues. The V segment lost 3 bases and the J segment 4 bases; nucleotides outside the gene matches: 8. CDR1 is SGDLS and CDR2 is YYNGEE in the germline V gene.

The chain joins TRBV28 to TRBJ1-2; possibly TRBD1 for D (6 bases). Germline CDR1 is MDHEN and CDR2 is SYDVKM. The CDR3 consists of 15 residues. V lost 3 bases and J 0 bases, leaving 11 bases between the germline ends. CDR3 bases: TGTGCCAGCAGTTTTGGGGGCCTGGCTAACTATGGCTACACCTTC. It yields the protein CASSFGGLANYGYTF.

The V call is TRBV6-1, the J call TRBJ1-2, with D possibly matching TRBD1 (5 bases). Germline V gene lookup returns CDR1 MNHNS and CDR2 SASEGT. This CDR3 region has 13 residues. V lost 4 bases to trimming and J lost 7 bases, with 13 bases between them. The CDR3 DNA reads as TGTGCCAGCAGTGTTAGGGGCGTCAGTGGCTACACCTTC. This gives the protein CASSVRGVSGYTF.

The V gene is TRBV11-2, the J gene TRBJ2-1, with TRBD2 as a possible D gene (5 bases). Germline CDR1 reads SGHAT; CDR2 reads FQNNGV. The CDR3 totals 17 residues. Trimming took off 3 bases at V and 4 bases at J, with 19 bases between the two ends. CDR3 sequence: CASSFTRVPGKYNEQFF. CDR3 nucleotide sequence: TGTGCCAGCAGCTTTACCCGAGTGCCCGGGAAATACAATGAGCAGTTCTTC.